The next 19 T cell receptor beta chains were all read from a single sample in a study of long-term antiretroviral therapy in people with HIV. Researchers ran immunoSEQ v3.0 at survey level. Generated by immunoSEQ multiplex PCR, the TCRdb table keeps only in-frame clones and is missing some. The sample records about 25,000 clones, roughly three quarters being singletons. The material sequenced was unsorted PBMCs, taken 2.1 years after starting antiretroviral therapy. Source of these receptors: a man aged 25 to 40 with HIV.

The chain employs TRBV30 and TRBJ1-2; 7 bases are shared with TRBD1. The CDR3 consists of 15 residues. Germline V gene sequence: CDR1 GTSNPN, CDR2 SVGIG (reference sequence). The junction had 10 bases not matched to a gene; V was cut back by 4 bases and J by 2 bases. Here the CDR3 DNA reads TGTGCCTGGACCCCGGGACAGCGAACCAACTATGGCTACACCTTC. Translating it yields CAWTPGQRTNYGYTF.

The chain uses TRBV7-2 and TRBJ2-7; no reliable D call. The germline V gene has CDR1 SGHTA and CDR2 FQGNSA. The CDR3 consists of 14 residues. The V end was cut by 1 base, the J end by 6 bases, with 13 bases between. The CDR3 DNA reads TGTGCCAGCAGCTTAGGGTTGCCCCCCCTCGAGCAGTACTTC. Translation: CASSLGLPPLEQYF.

The CDR3 reads CASSQTSLGYNEQFF. The CDR3 DNA sequence: TGCGCCAGCAGCCAAACTAGTCTTGGGTACAATGAGCAGTTCTTC. The J gene is TRBJ2-1, the V gene TRBV4-3, with D possibly TRBD2 on 5 matching bases. Trimming pared 2 bases from V and 4 bases from J, leaving 12 bases between. This CDR3 contains 15 residues. Germline-derived CDR1 and CDR2 are LGHNA and YSLEER.

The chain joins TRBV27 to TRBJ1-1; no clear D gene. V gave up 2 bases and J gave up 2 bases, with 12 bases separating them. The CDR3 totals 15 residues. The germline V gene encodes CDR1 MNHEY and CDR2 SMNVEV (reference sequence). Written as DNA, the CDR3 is TGTGCCAGCAGTTTAATGGGAGGAGCAAACACTGAAGCTTTCTTT. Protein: CASSLMGGANTEAFF.

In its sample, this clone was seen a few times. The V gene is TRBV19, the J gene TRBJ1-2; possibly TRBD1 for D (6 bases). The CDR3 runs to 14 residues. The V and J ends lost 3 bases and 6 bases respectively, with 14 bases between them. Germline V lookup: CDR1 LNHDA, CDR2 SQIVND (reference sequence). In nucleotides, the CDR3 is TGTGCCAGTAGTATTCCGGGAACAGGGAATGGCTACACCTTC. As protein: CASSIPGTGNGYTF.

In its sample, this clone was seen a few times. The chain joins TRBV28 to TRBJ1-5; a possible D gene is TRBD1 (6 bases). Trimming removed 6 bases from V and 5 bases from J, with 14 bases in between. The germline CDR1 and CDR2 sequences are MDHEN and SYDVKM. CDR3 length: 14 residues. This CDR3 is CASSPNRDHQPQHF. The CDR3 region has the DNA TGTGCCAGCAGCCCCAACAGGGACCATCAGCCCCAGCATTTT.

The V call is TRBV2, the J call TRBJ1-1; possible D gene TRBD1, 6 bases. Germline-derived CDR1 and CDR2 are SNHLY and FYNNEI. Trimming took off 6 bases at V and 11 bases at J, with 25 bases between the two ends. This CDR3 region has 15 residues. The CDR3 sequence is CASRAGAVPVVGAFF. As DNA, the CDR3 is TGTGCCAGCAGAGCAGGGGCCGTCCCGGTAGTGGGGGCTTTCTTT.

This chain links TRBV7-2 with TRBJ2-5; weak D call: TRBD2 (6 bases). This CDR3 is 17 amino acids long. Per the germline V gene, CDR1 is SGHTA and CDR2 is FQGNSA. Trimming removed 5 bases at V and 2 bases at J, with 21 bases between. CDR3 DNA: TGTGCCAGCAGCGCGCCGTTACTAGCTACGCTTCAAGAGACCCAGTACTTC. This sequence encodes CASSAPLLATLQETQYF.

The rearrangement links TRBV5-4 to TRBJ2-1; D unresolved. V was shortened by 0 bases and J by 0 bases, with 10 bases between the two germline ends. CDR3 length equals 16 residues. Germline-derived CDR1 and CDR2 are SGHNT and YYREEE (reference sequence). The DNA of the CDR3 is TGTGCCAGCAGCTTGGATGGCGTGAGCTCCTACAATGAGCAGTTCTTC. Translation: CASSLDGVSSYNEQFF.

The CDR3 spells CASTGRPSGANVLTF. The CDR3 DNA reads as TGTGCCAGCACCGGGCGTCCCTCTGGGGCCAACGTCCTGACTTTC. The rearrangement joins TRBV25-1 to TRBJ2-6; D uncertain. Germline assignment: CDR1 MGHDK and CDR2 SYGVNS. V was trimmed by 7 bases and J by 0 bases, leaving 10 bases between them. The CDR3 has 15 residues. The full variable domain, completed using reference TRBV25-1 and TRBJ2-6, is EADIYQTPRYLVIGTGKKITLECSQTMGHDKMYWYQQDPGMELHLIHYSYGVNSTEKGDLSSESTVSRIRTEHFPLTLESARPSHTSQYLCASTGRPSGANVLTFGAGSRLTVL.

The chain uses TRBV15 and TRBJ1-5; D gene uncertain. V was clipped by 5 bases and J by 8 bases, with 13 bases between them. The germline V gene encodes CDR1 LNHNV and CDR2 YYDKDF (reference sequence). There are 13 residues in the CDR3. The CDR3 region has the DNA TGTGCCACCAGCCCAAGCGGAGGGAAGCCCCAGCATTTT. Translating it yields CATSPSGGKPQHF.

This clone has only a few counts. The CDR3 loop reads CATLDSAHEQYF. The DNA of the CDR3 is TGTGCCACATTGGACAGTGCCCACGAGCAGTACTTC. This chain uses TRBV6-1 with TRBJ2-7; tentatively, D is TRBD1 (6 bases). V dropped 10 bases and J dropped 5 bases, with 15 bases sitting between them. Germline CDR1 MNHNS, CDR2 SASEGT. The length of the CDR3 is 12 residues.

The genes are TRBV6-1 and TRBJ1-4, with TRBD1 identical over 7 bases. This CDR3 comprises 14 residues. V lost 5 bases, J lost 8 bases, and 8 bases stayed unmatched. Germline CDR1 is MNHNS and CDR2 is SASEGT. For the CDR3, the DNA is TGTGCCAGCAGTTCTACAGGGGCGGGCGAAAAACTGTTTTTT. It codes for CASSSTGAGEKLFF.

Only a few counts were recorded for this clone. The CDR3 protein is CASSYGGFTVSYEQYF. The CDR3, as DNA: TGTGCCAGCAGCTATGGGGGTTTTACAGTTTCCTACGAGCAGTACTTC. V usage is TRBV7-9 and J usage is TRBJ2-7; D possibly uses TRBD1 or TRBD2 (5 bases each). Germline CDR1 reads SEHNR; CDR2 reads FQNEAQ (reference sequence). V was cut by 4 bases and J by 1 base, with 17 bases left in between. The CDR3 spans 16 residues.

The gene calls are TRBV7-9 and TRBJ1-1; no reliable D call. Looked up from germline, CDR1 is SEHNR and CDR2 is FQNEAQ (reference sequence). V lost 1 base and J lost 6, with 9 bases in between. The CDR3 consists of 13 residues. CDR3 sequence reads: CASSLGSSPEAFF. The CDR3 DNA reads TGTGCCAGCAGCTTAGGCAGTTCGCCTGAAGCTTTCTTT.

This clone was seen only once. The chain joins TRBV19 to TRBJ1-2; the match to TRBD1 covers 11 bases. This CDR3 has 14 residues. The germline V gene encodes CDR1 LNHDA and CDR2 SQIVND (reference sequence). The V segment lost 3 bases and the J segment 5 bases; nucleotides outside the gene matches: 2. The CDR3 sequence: CASSIGDRGYGYTF. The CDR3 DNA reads TGTGCCAGTAGTATCGGGGACAGGGGGTATGGCTACACCTTC.

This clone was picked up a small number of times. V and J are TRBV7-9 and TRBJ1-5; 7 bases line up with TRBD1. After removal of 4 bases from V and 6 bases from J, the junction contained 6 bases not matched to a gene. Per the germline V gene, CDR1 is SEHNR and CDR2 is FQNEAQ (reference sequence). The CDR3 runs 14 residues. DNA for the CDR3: TGTGCCAGCAGCTCGACTCCAGGGGGTCAGCCCCAGCATTTT. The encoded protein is CASSSTPGGQPQHF.

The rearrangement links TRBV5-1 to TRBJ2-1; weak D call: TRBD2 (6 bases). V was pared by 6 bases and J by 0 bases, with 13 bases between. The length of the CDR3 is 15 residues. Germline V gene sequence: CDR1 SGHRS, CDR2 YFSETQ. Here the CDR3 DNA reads TGCGCCAGCACCCCGGGACTCAGCTCCTACAATGAGCAGTTCTTC. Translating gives CASTPGLSSYNEQFF.

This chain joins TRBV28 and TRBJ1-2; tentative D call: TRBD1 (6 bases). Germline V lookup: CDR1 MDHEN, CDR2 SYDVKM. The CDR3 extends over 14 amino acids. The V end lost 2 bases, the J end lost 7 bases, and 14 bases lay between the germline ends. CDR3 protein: CASSLRGAGGGYTF. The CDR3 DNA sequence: TGTGCCAGCAGTTTACGGGGGGCGGGAGGTGGCTACACCTTC.